This T cell receptor (beta chain) was identified in a study of CD8+ T cells in alopecia areata. This clone was seen a few times. After isolation, RNA underwent reverse transcription to generate cDNA as the sequencing template. Libraries were prepared by immunoSEQ multiplex PCR; TCRdb keeps only in-frame clonotypes and omits some of them. This sample has around 160,000 clones, with around 60% found just once. Treatment described: oral pan-JAK inhibitor, 5-10 mg twice daily. The CDR3 contains 15 residues. The germline gives CDR1 KGHSH, CDR2 LQKENI. Trimming removed 0 bases from V and 13 bases from J; junction bases left unmatched: 7.

The receptor's source is a human donor with alopecia areata. This chain uses TRBV18 with TRBJ1-6, with 9 bases fitting TRBD1. The sequencing here drew on CD4+ T cells sorted from blood, taken at week 24, from a patient treated with tofacitinib. In DNA form, the CDR3 reads TGTGCCAGCTCACCACCCGGGACAGGGCTCTCCCCCCTCCACTTT. Residues: CASSPPGTGLSPLHF.